These T cell receptor beta chains were read from a single sample in a study of T cell repertoires in cytomegalovirus infection. TCRdb redid the calling of the reads with MiXCR, one entry per CDR3 protein. The table includes hundreds of thousands of distinct CDR3 sequences, less than 40% detected once. What was sequenced was PBMCs. The receptor source for this set is a human donor in good health (CMV status not recorded). Some clones in this sample may be carry-over from other donors' samples. Each CDR3 is given with its conserved first and last residue. The order of the fields is D gene, clone size, J gene, V gene, CDR3 protein, CDR3 DNA. D genes are given only for firm matches. Clone sizes are given selectively: once, few, many, or a class where the clone is expanded.

d_gene: NA; abundance: NA; j_gene: TRBJ1-2; v_gene: TRBV7-9; CDR3aa: CASSLEGPGGYTF; CDR3nt: TGTGCCAGCAGCTTAGAGGGACCTGGGGGCTACACCTTC
d_gene: NA; abundance: few; j_gene: TRBJ2-5; v_gene: TRBV5-1; CDR3aa: CASSPGTGTTQETQYF; CDR3nt: TGCGCCAGCAGCCCGGGGACTGGAACCACCCAAGAGACCCAGTACTTC
d_gene: NA; abundance: NA; j_gene: TRBJ1-5; v_gene: TRBV19; CDR3aa: CASSRPISNQPQHF; CDR3nt: TGTGCCAGTAGTAGACCGATTAGCAATCAGCCCCAGCATTTT
d_gene: NA; abundance: few; j_gene: TRBJ1-2; v_gene: TRBV28; CDR3aa: CASSESPAGYGYTF; CDR3nt: TGTGCCAGCAGCGAGTCCCCCGCCGGCTATGGCTACACCTTC
d_gene: NA; abundance: NA; j_gene: TRBJ2-5; v_gene: TRBV15; CDR3aa: CATGEERDPPETQYF; CDR3nt: TGTGCCACGGGAGAAGAAAGGGACCCCCCAGAGACCCAGTACTTC
d_gene: NA; abundance: NA; j_gene: TRBJ1-1; v_gene: TRBV12-3/TRBV12-4; CDR3aa: CASSFAGGHEAFF; CDR3nt: TGTGCCAGCAGTTTCGCGGGGGGCCATGAAGCTTTCTTT
d_gene: NA; abundance: few; j_gene: TRBJ1-5; v_gene: TRBV28; CDR3aa: CASSLIQGGGNQPQHF; CDR3nt: TGTGCCAGCAGTTTAATTCAGGGCGGAGGCAATCAGCCCCAGCATTTT
d_gene: NA; abundance: NA; j_gene: TRBJ2-5; v_gene: TRBV6-5; CDR3aa: CASSPGDRETQYF; CDR3nt: TGTGCCAGCAGCCCCGGGGATCGAGAGACCCAGTACTTC
d_gene: NA; abundance: NA; j_gene: TRBJ2-7; v_gene: TRBV7-4; CDR3aa: CASSLPGVFYEQYF; CDR3nt: TGTGCCAGCAGCTTGCCTGGGGTCTTCTACGAGCAGTACTTC
d_gene: TRBD1; abundance: few; j_gene: TRBJ1-4; v_gene: TRBV4-2; CDR3aa: CASSQLLGGQNEKLFF; CDR3nt: TGTGCCAGCAGCCAACTCCTCGGGGGACAGAATGAAAAACTGTTTTTT
d_gene: TRBD1; abundance: NA; j_gene: TRBJ2-3; v_gene: TRBV29-1; CDR3aa: CSVGTGGPDTQYF; CDR3nt: TGCAGCGTGGGGACAGGGGGCCCAGATACGCAGTATTTT
d_gene: NA; abundance: NA; j_gene: TRBJ2-7; v_gene: TRBV7-9; CDR3aa: CASSPSGGSGNEQYF; CDR3nt: TGTGCCAGCAGCCCATCCGGGGGAAGTGGAAACGAGCAGTACTTC
d_gene: NA; abundance: NA; j_gene: TRBJ2-1; v_gene: TRBV6-2/TRBV6-3; CDR3aa: CASSYIGQQRKQFF; CDR3nt: TGTGCCAGCAGTTACATCGGGCAACAAAGGAAGCAGTTCTTC
d_gene: TRBD1; abundance: NA; j_gene: TRBJ2-7; v_gene: TRBV4-1; CDR3aa: CASRPSRDRYETYF; CDR3nt: TGCGCCAGCAGACCCTCCCGGGACAGGTACGAGACGTACTTC
d_gene: NA; abundance: NA; j_gene: TRBJ1-1; v_gene: TRBV11-2; CDR3aa: CASSLVLGREAFF; CDR3nt: TGTGCCAGCAGCTTAGTTCTGGGGCGGGAAGCTTTCTTT
d_gene: NA; abundance: few; j_gene: TRBJ1-2; v_gene: TRBV28; CDR3aa: CATETGSNYGYTF; CDR3nt: TGTGCCACTGAGACAGGATCAAACTATGGCTACACCTTC
d_gene: NA; abundance: many; j_gene: TRBJ2-4; v_gene: TRBV7-2; CDR3aa: CASSLGAVAKNIQYF; CDR3nt: TGTGCCAGCAGCTTAGGAGCTGTAGCCAAAAACATTCAGTACTTC
d_gene: NA; abundance: NA; j_gene: TRBJ2-6; v_gene: TRBV12-3/TRBV12-4; CDR3aa: CASSPPRRGLGANVLTF; CDR3nt: TGTGCCAGCAGTCCCCCTCGGAGGGGGCTTGGGGCCAACGTCCTGACTTTC
d_gene: NA; abundance: NA; j_gene: TRBJ2-3; v_gene: TRBV7-8; CDR3aa: CASSPRGGSDTQYF; CDR3nt: TGTGCCAGCAGCCCCCGTGGGGGCTCGGATACGCAGTATTTT
d_gene: NA; abundance: NA; j_gene: TRBJ1-2; v_gene: TRBV5-6; CDR3aa: CASSHSGTSVLGYTF; CDR3nt: TGTGCCAGCAGCCATTCCGGGACATCGGTATTAGGCTACACCTTC
d_gene: TRBD2; abundance: NA; j_gene: TRBJ2-3; v_gene: TRBV5-4; CDR3aa: CASSRTSGRAGTDTQYF; CDR3nt: TGTGCCAGCAGCCGGACTAGCGGGAGGGCCGGCACAGATACGCAGTATTTT
d_gene: NA; abundance: NA; j_gene: TRBJ2-1; v_gene: TRBV27; CDR3aa: CASRGGLNYNEQFF; CDR3nt: TGTGCCAGCAGGGGGGGGCTCAACTACAATGAGCAGTTCTTC
d_gene: TRBD1; abundance: NA; j_gene: TRBJ2-7; v_gene: TRBV14; CDR3aa: CASSPGQGPHEQYF; CDR3nt: TGTGCCAGCAGCCCGGGACAGGGACCCCACGAGCAGTACTTC
d_gene: TRBD2; abundance: NA; j_gene: TRBJ2-5; v_gene: TRBV14; CDR3aa: CASSQDGILAGVSETQYF; CDR3nt: TGTGCCAGCAGCCAAGATGGGATTCTAGCGGGAGTTAGTGAGACCCAGTACTTC
d_gene: NA; abundance: NA; j_gene: TRBJ2-6; v_gene: TRBV7-7; CDR3aa: CASSPRGANVLTF; CDR3nt: TGTGCTAGCAGCCCTCGGGGGGCCAACGTCCTGACTTTC